This T cell receptor beta chain was retrieved from a study of CD8 T cells in ankylosing spondylitis. TCRdb re-analysed the 5' RACE reads in MiXCR, keeping a single row per CDR3 protein. The sample holds about 300,000 distinct CDR3 sequences, roughly 12% seen once. This clonotype was counted a few times. Sequencing was performed on blood, either unsorted or a sorted T cell fraction (not recorded which). This TCR was recovered from a female donor with ankylosing spondylitis or in good health (not recorded which).

The CDR3 coding sequence is TGTGCCAGCAGTTTAAAGACTACCCCGGATGACAATGAGCAGTTCTTC. Translating gives CASSLKTTPDDNEQFF. The chain carries TRBV6-2 or TRBV6-3 and TRBJ2-1, with D maybe TRBD2 (5 bases). The CDR3 has 16 amino acids. Germline V lookup: CDR1 MNHEY, CDR2 SVGEGT. Trimming left V 4 bases short and J 5 bases short, with 18 bases between.